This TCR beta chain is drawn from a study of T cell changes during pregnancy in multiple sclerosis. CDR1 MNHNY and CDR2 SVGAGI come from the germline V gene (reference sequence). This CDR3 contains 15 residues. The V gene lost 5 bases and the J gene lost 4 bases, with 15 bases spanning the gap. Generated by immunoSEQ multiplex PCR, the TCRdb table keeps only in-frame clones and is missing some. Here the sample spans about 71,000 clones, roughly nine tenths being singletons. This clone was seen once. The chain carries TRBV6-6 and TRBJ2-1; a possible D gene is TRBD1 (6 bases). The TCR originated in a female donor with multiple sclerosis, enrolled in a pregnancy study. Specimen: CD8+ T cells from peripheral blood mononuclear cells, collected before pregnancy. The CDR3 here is CASSPTGWEYNEQFF. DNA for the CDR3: TGTGCCAGCAGTCCCACAGGGTGGGAATACAATGAGCAGTTCTTC.